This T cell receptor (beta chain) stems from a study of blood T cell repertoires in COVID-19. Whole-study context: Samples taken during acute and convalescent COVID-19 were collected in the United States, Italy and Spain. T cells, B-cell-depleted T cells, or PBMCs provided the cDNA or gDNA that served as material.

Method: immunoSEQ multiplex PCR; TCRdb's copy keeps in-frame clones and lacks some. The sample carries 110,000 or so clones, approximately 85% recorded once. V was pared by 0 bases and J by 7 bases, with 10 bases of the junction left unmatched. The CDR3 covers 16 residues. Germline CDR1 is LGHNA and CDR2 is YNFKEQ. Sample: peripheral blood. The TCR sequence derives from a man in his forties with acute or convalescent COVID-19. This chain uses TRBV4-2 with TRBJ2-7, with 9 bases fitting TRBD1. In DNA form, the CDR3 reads TGTGCCAGCAGCCAAGATTGGGGACAGGGACCTTTTGAGCAGTACTTC. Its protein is CASSQDWGQGPFEQYF.